Described below is a single T cell receptor (beta chain) sequence and its context. The sample is drawn from a study of shared clonotypes between healthy human individuals. Some clones are missing from TCRdb's copy, which holds only in-frame ones; the method was immunoSEQ multiplex PCR. Among a few hundred thousand clones, 79% were seen once, and the ten largest hold 10% to 15%. CDR1 GTSNPN and CDR2 SVGIG come from the germline V gene (reference sequence). V lost 3 bases, J lost 8 bases, and 19 bases stayed unmatched. The CDR3 spans 17 residues. Material for sequencing was PBMCs. The rearrangement uses TRBV30 and TRBJ2-1, with 7 nucleotides matching TRBD2. The source of this sequence is a woman in her 40s in good health. Some clones in this sample may be carry-over from other donors' samples. CDR3 protein: CAWSASFGGRTVHEQFF. Written as DNA, the CDR3 is TGTGCCTGGAGCGCTTCGTTTGGCGGGAGAACCGTCCATGAGCAGTTCTTC.